A selection of T cell receptor beta chains follows, all from one sample in a study of T cell responses to AZD1222 COVID-19 vaccine. This table comes from immunoSEQ multiplex PCR, and its TCRdb copy is limited to in-frame clones, with some not included. The data contain fewer than 200,000 clones, roughly 91% of them singletons. Sample: peripheral blood, taken on day 0 of AZD1222 vaccination. The receptor source for this set is an adult in good health. Each CDR3 is given with its conserved first and last residue. D genes are given only for firm matches. Clone size appears in some rows only: once, few, many, or a class for an expanded clone.

d_gene	v_gene	abundance	j_gene	CDR3aa	CDR3nt
-	TRBV30	once	TRBJ1-3	CAWSVGSGNTIYF	TGTGCCTGGAGTGTCGGATCTGGAAACACCATATATTTT
-	TRBV7-9	-	TRBJ1-1	CASSLVMNTEAFF	TGTGCCAGCAGCTTAGTCATGAACACTGAAGCTTTCTTT
-	TRBV7-2	-	TRBJ1-5	CASSLDGRVNQPQHF	TGTGCCAGCAGCTTAGATGGCAGGGTCAATCAGCCCCAGCATTTT
-	TRBV5-8	-	TRBJ2-3	CASRFGDNRRFDTQYF	TGTGCCAGCAGATTCGGGGACAACCGGAGGTTCGATACGCAGTATTTT
-	TRBV9	-	TRBJ1-3	CASSVDRADLGNTIYF	TGTGCCAGCAGCGTAGATAGGGCGGATTTAGGAAACACCATATATTTT
TRBD2	TRBV6-5	-	TRBJ2-1	CASSYAGGHNEQFF	TGTGCCAGCAGTTACGCGGGGGGGCACAATGAGCAGTTCTTC
TRBD1	TRBV5-6	few	TRBJ1-3	CASSWGQGASGNTIYF	TGTGCCAGCAGCTGGGGACAGGGGGCCTCTGGAAACACCATATATTTT
-	TRBV19	few	TRBJ1-5	CASSFLQQPQHF	TGTGCCAGTAGTTTTTTACAGCAGCCCCAGCATTTT
TRBD1	TRBV6-2/TRBV6-3	few	TRBJ2-7	CASSYSLTRDRVLFEQYF	TGTGCCAGCAGCTACTCCCTCACTCGGGACAGGGTTTTGTTCGAGCAGTACTTC
-	TRBV3-1/TRBV3-2	-	TRBJ1-5	CASSHGRSSNQPQHF	TGTGCCAGCAGCCACGGTAGGTCGAGCAATCAGCCCCAGCATTTT
-	TRBV6-6	-	TRBJ2-7	CASSGVMGWYF	TGTGCCAGCAGCGGCGTGATGGGGTGGTACTTC
-	TRBV19	few	TRBJ1-5	CASSPTGDNQPQHF	TGTGCCAGTAGTCCGACAGGAGACAATCAGCCCCAGCATTTT
TRBD2	TRBV27	-	TRBJ2-3	CASSLYLAGAADTQYF	TGTGCCAGCAGTTTATATCTAGCGGGGGCTGCAGATACGCAGTATTTT
TRBD1	TRBV27	few	TRBJ1-5	CASSTGGSNQPQHF	TGTGCCAGCAGTACAGGGGGGAGCAATCAGCCCCAGCATTTT
TRBD1	TRBV18	-	TRBJ2-7	CASSPNSRTGAYEQYF	TGTGCCAGCTCACCAAATTCTAGGACAGGGGCCTACGAGCAGTACTTC
-	TRBV30	-	TRBJ1-5	CAWGARGTYNQPQHF	TGTGCCTGGGGGGCTCGAGGGACTTACAATCAGCCCCAGCATTTT
TRBD2	TRBV25-1	-	TRBJ2-7	CASSVTSGPMLSSYEQYF	TGTGCCAGCAGTGTAACTAGCGGGCCGATGCTCTCCTCCTACGAGCAGTACTTC
-	TRBV21-1	few	TRBJ2-2	CASSKVRREEAGELFF	TGTGCCAGCAGCAAAGTCCGCAGGGAGGAGGCCGGGGAGCTGTTTTTT
-	TRBV6-1	-	TRBJ1-2	CASSEGVGAAGGYTF	TGTGCCAGCAGTGAGGGTGTAGGGGCCGCCGGGGGCTACACCTTC
-	TRBV7-2	-	TRBJ2-1	CASSLVGEWYNEQFF	TGTGCCAGCAGCTTAGTAGGGGAGTGGTACAATGAGCAGTTCTTC
-	TRBV19	-	TRBJ1-5	CASRPGPISNQPQHF	TGTGCCAGTAGGCCCGGACCGATTAGCAATCAGCCCCAGCATTTT
-	TRBV2	-	TRBJ1-5	CASRTRVNQPQHF	TGTGCCAGCAGGACCAGGGTCAATCAGCCCCAGCATTTT
-	TRBV7-2	few	TRBJ1-1	CASSLEVRLDTEAFF	TGTGCCAGCAGCCTCGAGGTGAGATTAGACACTGAAGCTTTCTTT
TRBD1	TRBV11-2	-	TRBJ1-1	CASSLQGILAFF	TGTGCCAGCAGTTTACAGGGGATATTAGCTTTCTTT
-	TRBV10-1	-	TRBJ2-7	CASSRGEGSYEQYF	TGCGCCAGCAGTAGGGGGGAGGGATCCTACGAGCAGTACTTC
-	TRBV6-1	few	TRBJ1-1	CASSALSPGWNTEAFF	TGTGCCAGCAGTGCCCTCTCTCCAGGGTGGAACACTGAAGCTTTCTTT
-	TRBV9	-	TRBJ1-1	CASSVAQRGTEAFF	TGTGCCAGCAGCGTAGCTCAACGGGGAACTGAAGCTTTCTTT
-	TRBV4-2	-	TRBJ2-3	CASSQGTGVHTQYF	TGTGCCAGCAGCCAAGGGACTGGGGTGCATACGCAGTATTTT
TRBD1	TRBV4-1	-	TRBJ1-3	CASSQVTGGNSGNTIYF	TGCGCCAGCAGCCAAGTAACAGGGGGCAACTCTGGAAACACCATATATTTT
-	TRBV29-1	once	TRBJ2-1	CSPKGGGNEQFF	TGCAGCCCCAAAGGAGGGGGGAATGAGCAGTTCTTC
-	TRBV2	-	TRBJ2-3	CATGTDASTDTQYF	TGTGCCACCGGGACTGACGCTAGCACAGATACGCAGTATTTT